This TCR beta chain was sequenced in a study of shared clonotypes between healthy human individuals. The study, taken as a whole, reports: Collection of samples was limited to blood; tissue repertoires likely differ.

Comments on this clone: The antigen is undetermined.

The CDR3 contains 19 residues. V shed 5 bases, J shed 0 bases, and the junction held 17 bases outside the gene matches. CDR1 MDHEN and CDR2 SYDVKM come from the germline V gene. The table came from immunoSEQ multiplex PCR; TCRdb's copy has only in-frame clones and leaves some out. The sample records fewer than 1.8 million clones, 98% being singletons. The sequenced material came from naive CD4+ T cells sorted from blood. Sample subset: CD45RA+ positively selected. The V gene is TRBV28, the J gene TRBJ1-2; 8 nucleotides match TRBD1. This sequence was found in a man aged 25 to 40 in good health. CDR3 sequence (DNA): TGTGCCAGCAGTCGGGGGCTGGGCCAAAGGACAGGGACTAACTATGGCTACACCTTC. It specifies CASSRGLGQRTGTNYGYTF.